This T cell receptor beta chain was obtained from a study of T-cell memory formation after mild COVID-19. Study-level points and caveats: Cross-reactive memory seemingly joined, as some responding clones were found in pre-infection memory. Later expanders leaned CD4+, whereas clones that contracted between day 15 and 85 were balanced CD4/CD8.

The authors produced TCR alpha and TCR beta cDNA libraries with sample barcodes and UMIs by 5'RACE using constant-segment primers. TCRdb processed the 5' RACE reads anew with MiXCR; each CDR3 protein has one entry. The table has hundreds of thousands of distinct CDR3 sequences, 20% to 25% seen once. On this clonotype itself: Antigen specificity is unknown.

V was clipped by 1 base and J by 4 bases; unmatched bases: 7. Germline CDR1 reads LGHNA; CDR2 reads YNFKEQ. The CDR3 loop spans 16 amino acids. The rearrangement links TRBV4-2 to TRBJ2-7; 10 positions agree with TRBD2. The sample consisted of PBMCs or a T cell subset sorted from them (not recorded which). The TCR originated in an adult woman who had mild COVID-19 (a few samples of this study predate the infection). Cell type and time point are not known. CDR3 in amino acids: CASSQGTGTSVYEQYF. The CDR3 bases are TGTGCCAGCAGCCAAGGGACCGGGACTAGCGTGTACGAGCAGTACTTC.